This TCR beta chain came from a study of neurological immune-mediated disorders (dated by TCRdb to about 2019). Some background on the complete study: Using UMI-based sequencing, the study compared peripheral blood TCR-beta repertoires from patients with HTLV-I-associated myelopathy (HAM/TSP), patients with multiple sclerosis, and healthy controls. Of the approximately 66 subjects in the cohort, about 15 were HAM/TSP patients, 34 were multiple sclerosis patients, and 20 were healthy controls. The roughly 99 TCR-beta libraries covered PBMC samples along with longitudinal samples, technical triplicates, and paired sorted CD4+ and CD8+ T-cell subsets. Overall results and qualifications from the work: No identical CDR3 amino acid sequences were found to be shared among expanded clones across subjects, suggesting that TCR-beta repertoires were private in all groups. TCR clonal expansion was greatest in HAM/TSP patients and smallest in MS patients, who ranked below even healthy controls.

Healthy controls were blood bank volunteers in Maryland, USA. For the unsorted PBMC libraries, 2 million PBMCs were stored in RNAlater at -80 degrees C until RNA extraction and were used to generate the libraries. Peripheral blood was subjected to Ficoll-Hypaque density gradient centrifugation to isolate PBMCs, which were then cryopreserved in liquid nitrogen. This clonotype was observed many times. The antigen it recognizes is unknown. Base quality data are lacking; no much larger clone is found one base away. cDNA was synthesized by template-switch 5'RACE using a primer carrying a 10-nucleotide random unique molecular identifier by which each TCR transcript was tagged. Every sequencing run yielded over 170 million TCR-beta sequences covering 15-18 subjects. The RNeasy kit was used for extraction of total RNA. The KAPA Real-time Library Amplification kit was used to amplify TCR-beta VDJ regions with primers for the TCR constant region and the 5'RACE anchor. A first PCR added sample indexes and Illumina adaptors, and a second PCR then raised library yield. After Ampure bead purification, the TCR product of roughly 650 bp was size-selected on a 2% E-gel SizeSelection system. Before pooling, library quality was checked on a Bioanalyzer, concentration was measured with Qubit, and libraries were quantified with the Kapa Library Quantification kit. Libraries were sequenced paired-end 2 x 150 bp on an Illumina HiSeq 2500. To increase sequence diversity, about 23-30% phiX was spiked into each library pool. For the original study's pipeline: The quality-filtered reads were processed with the UMI-based MiGEC pipeline, whose error correction step removed more than 80% of the raw TCR sequences. IMGT germline references were used for alignment of VDJ genes, and clonotypes were defined by a unique CDR3 amino acid sequence together with V-J genes. VDJtools evaluated clonal expansion, Shannon diversity and CDR3 relatedness (CalcPairwiseDistances, ClusterSamples); CLCbio workbench built phylogenetic trees. Clones with at least 8 unique UMIs were defined as expanded, with this threshold being based on coefficient-of-variation modelling across technical triplicates. TCRdb cleaned the public reads at Q25 with fastp, built clones with MiXCR and kept in-frame beta chains. Identical CDR3 protein sequences are pooled into one entry, listed with their most common genes and DNA. The V and J calls here are based on TCRdb, not the publication. The sample table holds 49,000 or so distinct CDR3 sequences, of which around 16% were seen once. The top ten hold more than 3.5% of the sample.

Relative to germline, V is 2 bases shorter and J is 8 bases shorter, with 15 bases between their ends. Looking up the germline V gene yields CDR1 MNHEY and CDR2 SVGAGI. Reading from cysteine to phenylalanine, the CDR3 counts 14 amino acids. The kept DNA is CDR3 alone, 42 bases in frame from the first base. This receptor was taken from a man between 60 and 75 years old in good health. Sequencing input: PBMCs. This sequence uses TRBV6-5 and TRBJ1-2; the D gene is unclear. The DNA sequence is TGTGCCAGCAGTTACGATAGGGTAATGAGCGGCTACACCTTC. This encodes CASSYDRVMSGYTF.